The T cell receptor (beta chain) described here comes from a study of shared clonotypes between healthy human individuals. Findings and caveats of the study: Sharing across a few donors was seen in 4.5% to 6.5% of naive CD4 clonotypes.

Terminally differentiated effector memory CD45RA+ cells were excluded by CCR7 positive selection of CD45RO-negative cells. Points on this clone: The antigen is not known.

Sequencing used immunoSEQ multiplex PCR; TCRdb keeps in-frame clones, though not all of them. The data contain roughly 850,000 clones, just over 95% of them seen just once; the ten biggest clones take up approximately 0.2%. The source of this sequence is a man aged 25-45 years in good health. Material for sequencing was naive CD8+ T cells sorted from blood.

This CDR3 is CAAKVGNEQFF. CDR3 nucleotides: TGTGCAGCAAAGGTAGGGAATGAGCAGTTCTTC. The rearrangement joins TRBV2 to TRBJ2-1, with D unresolved. The CDR3 is 11 amino acids. Germline-derived CDR1 and CDR2 are SNHLY and FYNNEI.